These 25 T cell receptor beta chains were all obtained from the same sample, sequenced in a study of cytomegalovirus exposure and HLA in healthy donors. Clones were sequenced by immunoSEQ multiplex PCR, and TCRdb holds only the in-frame ones, with some missing. The sample consists of under 130,000 clones, around 83% of them appearing once. The sample comprised PBMCs. Receptor source: a young woman in good health and CMV-seropositive.

The gene calls are TRBV29-1 and TRBJ1-1; possible D gene TRBD1, 5 bases. Looked up from germline, CDR1 is SQVTM and CDR2 is ANQGSEA. CDR3 size: 13 residues. The V end lost 2 bases, the J end lost 5 bases, and 12 bases lay between the germline ends. The CDR3 DNA reads as TGCAGCGTTGAATGGGGCGGGGGGACTGAAGCTTTCTTT. Protein product: CSVEWGGGTEAFF.

This rearrangement joins TRBV5-1 to TRBJ1-3; D ambiguous. CDR1 SGHRS and CDR2 YFSETQ come from the germline V gene. This CDR3 contains 15 residues. Trimming removed 2 bases from V and 2 bases from J, with 11 bases in between. CDR3 sequence (DNA): TGCGCCAGCAGCTTAAGTACAGCAACTGGAAACACCATATATTTT. Translating it yields CASSLSTATGNTIYF.

This rearrangement joins TRBV28 to TRBJ1-1; TRBD1 matches at 8 bases. Germline V gene lookup returns CDR1 MDHEN and CDR2 SYDVKM. The CDR3 is 15 residues long. Trimming at V came to 2 bases and at J to 2 bases, leaving 4 bases not matched to a gene. CDR3 protein: CASSLAGGFNTEAFF. The CDR3 region has the DNA TGTGCCAGCAGTTTAGCAGGGGGCTTTAACACTGAAGCTTTCTTT.

This clone was observed a single time. The chain couples TRBV5-6 to TRBJ2-3; D remains ambiguous. The V end was cut by 1 base, the J end by 1 base, with 4 bases between. The V gene's germline CDR1 is SGHDT and CDR2 YYEEEE. The CDR3 covers 13 residues. The CDR3 spells CASSLTGTDTQYF. CDR3 in DNA: TGTGCCAGCAGCTTGACAGGCACAGATACGCAGTATTTT.

The sample holds a few counts of this clone. This chain links TRBV19 with TRBJ1-2, with D uncertain. V was clipped by 9 bases and J by 8 bases, with 19 bases between them. Germline V CDR1 and CDR2: LNHDA, SQIVND (reference sequence). CDR3 length equals 13 residues. The CDR3 region has the DNA TGTGCCAGCGGTCCTCAGGACTCTGAGGGCTACACCTTC. Its protein is CASGPQDSEGYTF. The whole variable domain, filled in from reference TRBV19 and TRBJ1-2, reads DGGITQSPKYLFRKEGQNVTLSCEQNLNHDAMYWYRQDPGQGLRLIYYSQIVNDFQKGDIAEGYSVSREKKESFPLTVTSAQKNPTAFYLCASGPQDSEGYTFGSGTRLTVV.

This sequence joins TRBV12-5 and TRBJ2-7, with 7 nucleotides matching TRBD2. Germline V gene sequence: CDR1 LGHNT, CDR2 FRNRAP. V shed 8 bases and J 13 bases; nucleotides not matched to a gene: 17. The CDR3 has 13 residues. The CDR3 DNA is TGTGCTAGTTCGGGCACAGCGGGGATCGAGTCTTACTTC. It encodes CASSGTAGIESYF.

The chain has TRBV30 and TRBJ1-2; 7 nucleotides line up with TRBD1. After removal of 4 bases from V and 6 bases from J, the junction contained 11 bases not matched to a gene. The length of the CDR3 is 14 residues. Looked up from germline, CDR1 is GTSNPN and CDR2 is SVGIG (reference sequence). CDR3 sequence: CAWTMSGTVNGYTF. The CDR3 DNA is TGTGCCTGGACAATGTCGGGGACAGTAAATGGCTACACCTTC.

V and J are TRBV27 and TRBJ2-7; 7 nucleotides line up with TRBD2. Germline values: CDR1 MNHEY, CDR2 SMNVEV (reference sequence). Trimming removed 4 bases from V and 5 bases from J; junction bases left unmatched: 11. CDR3 size: 15 residues. The CDR3 protein is CASSYDPGGRDEQYF. DNA for the CDR3: TGTGCCAGCAGTTACGACCCGGGAGGAAGGGACGAGCAGTACTTC.

J is TRBJ1-4 and V is TRBV9; D uncertain. The CDR3 runs 15 residues. The germline V gene has CDR1 SGDLS and CDR2 YYNGEE. The ends were cut back, 3 bases at V and 6 bases at J, with 15 bases in the middle. The CDR3 region is CASSERSSDDEKLFF. Here the CDR3 DNA reads TGTGCCAGCAGCGAGCGGAGCTCGGATGATGAAAAACTGTTTTTT.

The chain has TRBV10-3 and TRBJ2-3; TRBD2 agrees at 9 bases. The length of the CDR3 is 13 residues. The germline CDR1 and CDR2 sequences are ENHRY and SYGVKD. The V and J ends lost 10 bases and 5 bases, in that order; junction bases with no gene match: 7. The CDR3 protein is CATGSGGGDTQYF. The CDR3 DNA sequence: TGTGCCACCGGTAGCGGGGGTGGAGATACGCAGTATTTT.

V and J are TRBV5-4 and TRBJ2-1, with 10 bases identical to TRBD1. Germline V gene data show CDR1 as SGHNT and CDR2 as YYREEE (reference sequence). V trimming: 0 bases; J trimming: 8 bases; junction bases outside the gene matches: 5. The CDR3 consists of 15 residues. The CDR3 sequence: CASSLVGTGEDEQFF. The CDR3 bases are TGTGCCAGCAGCTTGGTTGGGACAGGGGAGGATGAGCAGTTCTTC.

The V gene is TRBV19, the J gene TRBJ1-5; the D is unclear. V was clipped by 8 bases and J by 0 bases, with 20 bases between them. This CDR3 is built from 17 residues. Germline V lookup: CDR1 LNHDA, CDR2 SQIVND (reference sequence). The CDR3 spells CASDQTARLLSNQPQHF. CDR3 sequence (DNA): TGTGCCAGTGATCAAACCGCCAGGCTCCTTAGCAATCAGCCCCAGCATTTT.

This sequence joins TRBV15 and TRBJ1-1; D possibly corresponds to TRBD1 (6 bases). Trimming took off 1 base at V and 6 bases at J, with 15 bases between the two ends. CDR1 LNHNV and CDR2 YYDKDF come from the germline V gene (reference sequence). CDR3 length: 15 amino acids. CDR3 residues: CATSRAIGTSPEAFF. CDR3 coding DNA: TGTGCCACCAGCAGAGCCATCGGGACAAGCCCTGAAGCTTTCTTT.

The chain recombines TRBV27 with TRBJ1-5; a weak D match, TRBD1 (6 bases). CDR3 length: 15 residues. V was pared by 6 bases and J by 3 bases, with 15 bases between. Germline V gene sequence: CDR1 MNHEY, CDR2 SMNVEV (reference sequence). This chain's CDR3 is CASRGKQGTNQPQHF. In nucleotides, the CDR3 is TGTGCCAGCAGGGGAAAGCAGGGGACCAATCAGCCCCAGCATTTT.

The chain employs TRBV6-1 and TRBJ2-7; 11 bases line up with TRBD2. The CDR3 has 18 amino acids. J gave up 0 bases and V 0 bases, and 7 bases lay outside the gene matches. The germline CDR1 and CDR2 sequences are MNHNS and SASEGT. This chain's CDR3 is CASSEARTSGPSSYEQYF. As DNA, the CDR3 is TGTGCCAGCAGTGAAGCGCGGACTAGCGGGCCTAGCTCCTACGAGCAGTACTTC.

The chain recombines TRBV2 with TRBJ1-5; 7 bases are a match to TRBD1. Trimming at V came to 6 bases and at J to 7 bases, leaving 6 bases not matched to a gene. Germline CDR1 SNHLY, CDR2 FYNNEI. This CDR3 is 13 amino acids long. The CDR3 coding sequence is TGTGCCAGCAGAGACAGGGAAGGCCAGCCCCAGCATTTT. Translating it yields CASRDREGQPQHF.

V is TRBV28 and J is TRBJ2-5; 9 bases align to TRBD2. The germline V gene encodes CDR1 MDHEN and CDR2 SYDVKM. The CDR3 totals 16 residues. With 3 bases clipped from V and 7 bases from J, the junction kept 12 bases outside the gene matches. CDR3 sequence: CASSLRLAGPGGTQYF. In DNA, the CDR3 is TGTGCCAGCAGTTTGAGGCTAGCGGGGCCGGGGGGGACCCAGTACTTC. The full variable domain, in which reference TRBV28 and TRBJ2-5 provide the parts outside the CDR3, is DVKVTQSSRYLVKRTGEKVFLECVQDMDHENMFWYRQDPGLGLRLIYFSYDVKMKEKGDIPEGYSVSREKKERFSLILESASTNQTSMYLCASSLRLAGPGGTQYFGPGTRLLVL.

The V call is TRBV2, the J call TRBJ2-1; 7 nucleotides align to TRBD2. Per germline, CDR1 SNHLY and CDR2 FYNNEI. The J segment lost 6 bases and the V segment lost 2 bases, leaving 4 bases of the junction unmatched. The CDR3 covers 14 residues. The CDR3 DNA reads as TGTGCCAGCAGTGAATCGGGGGGATTCAATGAGCAGTTCTTC. Protein product: CASSESGGFNEQFF.

V usage is TRBV7-9 and J usage is TRBJ2-6; D possibly corresponds to TRBD1 (5 bases). The CDR3 extends over 16 amino acids. Between the trimmed V and J ends, which lost 5 bases and 3 bases, there was a span of 14 bases. Germline values: CDR1 SEHNR, CDR2 FQNEAQ (reference sequence). Here the CDR3 reads CASSLGLGVGANVLTF. CDR3 DNA: TGTGCCAGCAGCCTAGGGTTAGGGGTTGGGGCCAACGTCCTGACTTTC. Together with reference TRBV7-9 and TRBJ2-6, the CDR3 gives the full variable domain: DTGVSQNPRHKITKRGQNVTFRCDPISEHNRLYWYRQTLGQGPEFLTYFQNEAQLEKSRLLSDRFSAERPKGSFSTLEIQRTEQGDSAMYLCASSLGLGVGANVLTFGAGSRLTVL.

The genes are TRBV19 and TRBJ2-3; maybe TRBD2 (6 bases). There are 16 residues in the CDR3. V was trimmed by 3 bases and J by 0 bases, leaving 13 bases between them. The germline gives CDR1 LNHDA, CDR2 SQIVND (reference sequence). CDR3 region: CASSIASGSSTDTQYF. CDR3 bases: TGTGCCAGTAGTATTGCCAGCGGGTCTAGCACAGATACGCAGTATTTT.

J is TRBJ2-7 and V is TRBV27; D might be TRBD1 (6 bases). With 2 bases removed from V and 2 bases from J, the gap between germline ends came to 19 bases. The germline V gene has CDR1 MNHEY and CDR2 SMNVEV (reference sequence). The CDR3 has 17 amino acids. CDR3 in DNA: TGTGCCAGCAGTTTAGGGGCCGACAGGCCCAGGGCCTACGAGCAGTACTTC. Translating it yields CASSLGADRPRAYEQYF.

The V call is TRBV6-5, the J call TRBJ1-1; 8 bases align to TRBD1. CDR3 length: 14 residues. CDR1 MNHEY and CDR2 SVGAGI come from the germline V gene. Germline trimming cut 6 bases from V and 11 bases from J; bases unmatched to any gene: 14. The CDR3 loop reads CASSLPGRGRVAFF. CDR3 DNA: TGTGCCAGCAGCTTACCAGGCAGGGGGCGGGTGGCTTTCTTT.

The chain combines TRBV6-1 with TRBJ1-5, with D possibly TRBD1 on 5 matching bases. Germline V lookup: CDR1 MNHNS, CDR2 SASEGT. V lost 3 bases, J lost 11 bases, and 14 bases lay in between. The CDR3 totals 13 residues. Written as DNA, the CDR3 is TGTGCCAGCAGTGATGCAGGCCGGGGGTCCCAGCATTTT. Translated: CASSDAGRGSQHF.

The V call is TRBV6-5, the J call TRBJ2-7, with D perhaps matching TRBD1 (6 bases). This CDR3 is built from 13 residues. V was cut by 6 bases and J by 6 bases, with 15 bases left in between. The germline gives CDR1 MNHEY, CDR2 SVGAGI. The CDR3 region has the DNA TGTGCCAGCAGCTCTTTTCAGGGGTCCGAGCAGTACTTC. Protein: CASSSFQGSEQYF.

This sequence joins TRBV11-2 and TRBJ1-6; D gene unclear. The CDR3 has 13 residues. Trimming left V 6 bases short and J 6 bases short, with 9 bases between. Germline V lookup: CDR1 SGHAT, CDR2 FQNNGV. DNA for the CDR3: TGTGCCAGCAGTATTGACACTAATTCACCCCTCCACTTT. Its translation is CASSIDTNSPLHF.